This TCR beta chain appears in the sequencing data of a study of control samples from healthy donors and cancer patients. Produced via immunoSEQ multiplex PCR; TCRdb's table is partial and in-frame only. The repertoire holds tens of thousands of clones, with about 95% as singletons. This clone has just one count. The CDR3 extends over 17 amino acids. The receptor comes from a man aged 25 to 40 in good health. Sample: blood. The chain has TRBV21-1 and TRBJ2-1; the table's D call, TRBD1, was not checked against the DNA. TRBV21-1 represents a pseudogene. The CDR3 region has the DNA TGTGCCAGCAGCACTACGACCGGGACAGCGGAGGACAATGAGCAGTTCTTC. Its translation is CASSTTTGTAEDNEQFF.